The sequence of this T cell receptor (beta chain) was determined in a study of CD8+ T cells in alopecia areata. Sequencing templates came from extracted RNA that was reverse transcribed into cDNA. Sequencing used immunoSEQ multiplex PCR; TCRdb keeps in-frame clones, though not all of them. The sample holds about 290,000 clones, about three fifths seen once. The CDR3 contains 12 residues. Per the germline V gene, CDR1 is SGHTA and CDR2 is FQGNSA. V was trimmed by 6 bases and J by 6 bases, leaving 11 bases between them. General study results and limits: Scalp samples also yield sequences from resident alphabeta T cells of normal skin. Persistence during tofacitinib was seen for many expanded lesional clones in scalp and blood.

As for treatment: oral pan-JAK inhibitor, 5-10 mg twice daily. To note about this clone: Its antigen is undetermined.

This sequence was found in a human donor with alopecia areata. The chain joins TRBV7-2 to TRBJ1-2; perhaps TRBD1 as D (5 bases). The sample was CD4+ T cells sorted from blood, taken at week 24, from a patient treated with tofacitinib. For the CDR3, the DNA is TGTGCCAGCAGAGACTGGGACCATGGCTACACCTTC. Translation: CASRDWDHGYTF.